These 25 T cell receptor beta chains were all obtained from the same sample, sequenced in a study of T-cell memory formation after mild COVID-19. From the 5' RACE reads, TCRdb called clonotypes with MiXCR, one entry per CDR3 protein. The sample has 150,000 or so distinct CDR3 sequences; about 14% are singletons. The sample comprised PBMCs or a T cell subset sorted from them (not recorded which). The receptors originated from an adult woman who had mild COVID-19 (a few samples of this study predate the infection). Cell type and time point are not known.

In the case of this clonotype: A much larger clone is a single base away; this may be a read error. This chain joins TRBV5-1 and TRBJ2-7; D is undetermined. This CDR3 comprises 13 residues. CDR1 and CDR2 from the germline V gene are SGHRS and YFSETQ. Trimming cost V 0 bases and J 0 bases, with 4 bases left between them. The CDR3 DNA sequence: TGCGCCAGCAGCTTGGGCAACTCCTACGAGCAGTACTTC. Its protein is CASSLGNSYEQYF.

This clonotype was counted a few times. The rearrangement links TRBV6-5 to TRBJ1-3; D gene ambiguous. The V gene lost 4 bases and the J gene lost 0 bases, with 13 bases spanning the gap. CDR1 and CDR2 from the germline V gene are MNHEY and SVGAGI. There are 16 residues in the CDR3. CDR3 loop: CASSLFTPLSGNTIYF. The CDR3, as DNA: TGTGCCAGCAGTTTATTCACACCGCTCTCTGGAAACACCATATATTTT.

Only a few counts were recorded for this clonotype. This chain uses TRBV20-1 with TRBJ2-5; 9 bases map to TRBD2. The CDR3 is 16 amino acids. The germline V gene has CDR1 DFQATT and CDR2 SNEGSKA (reference sequence). Here the CDR3 reads CSAEGWYSGSTETQYF. The DNA for the CDR3 is TGCAGCGCTGAGGGTTGGTATAGCGGGAGTACGGAGACCCAGTACTTC.

This clonotype was seen ten or more times. J is TRBJ2-1 and V is TRBV12-3 or TRBV12-4; no clear D. There are 13 residues in the CDR3. Trimming removed 3 bases at V and 0 bases at J, with 3 bases between. The CDR3 DNA sequence: TGTGCCAGCAGTTTGAGCTCCTACAATGAGCAGTTCTTC. Its protein is CASSLSSYNEQFF.

This clonotype has a count of ten or more. The chain combines TRBV20-1 with TRBJ2-4, with a weak D call TRBD1 (5 bases). Germline assignment: CDR1 DFQATT and CDR2 SNEGSKA (reference sequence). V lost 0 bases and J 0 bases, leaving 12 bases between the germline ends. This CDR3 comprises 16 residues. The CDR3 region is CSARDWGRIAKNIQYF. DNA for the CDR3: TGCAGTGCTAGAGATTGGGGCAGAATAGCCAAAAACATTCAGTACTTC.

The chain has TRBV12-3 or TRBV12-4 and TRBJ2-1, with TRBD2 identical over 7 bases. The CDR3 contains 14 residues. J gave up 3 bases and V 6 bases, and 5 bases lay outside the gene matches. The CDR3 here is CASSPGTNYNEQFF. For the CDR3, the DNA is TGTGCCAGCAGCCCCGGGACTAACTACAATGAGCAGTTCTTC.

The J gene is TRBJ1-6, the V gene TRBV28; D is ambiguous. The germline V and J ends were trimmed by 7 bases and 12 bases, with 13 bases remaining between them. The CDR3 has 12 residues. The germline V gene encodes CDR1 MDHEN and CDR2 SYDVKM. In DNA form, the CDR3 reads TGTGCCAGCACCGAAGGGATACGACCCCTCCACTTT. Amino acids: CASTEGIRPLHF. Complete variable domain (other parts from reference TRBV28 and TRBJ1-6): DVKVTQSSRYLVKRTGEKVFLECVQDMDHENMFWYRQDPGLGLRLIYFSYDVKMKEKGDIPEGYSVSREKKERFSLILESASTNQTSMYLCASTEGIRPLHFGNGTRLTVT.

This clonotype was recorded at least ten times. V usage is TRBV10-3 and J usage is TRBJ2-4; D gene unclear. This CDR3 spans 13 amino acids. Trimming removed 4 bases from V and 5 bases from J, with 9 bases in between. In germline, CDR1 is ENHRY, CDR2 SYGVKD. CDR3 in amino acids: CAISGGPENIQYF. In DNA, the CDR3 is TGTGCCATCAGTGGAGGACCAGAAAACATTCAGTACTTC.

The DNA for the CDR3 is TGTGCCAGCAGCCCCTGGAAGGGGGCAGGCAATGAGCAGTTCTTC. Translating gives CASSPWKGAGNEQFF. J is TRBJ2-1 and V is TRBV3-1, with TRBD1 identical over 7 bases. The ends lost 4 bases at V and 6 bases at J; junction bases unmatched: 9. Germline V gene data show CDR1 as LGHDT and CDR2 as YNNKEL (reference sequence). The CDR3 extends over 15 amino acids.

The sample holds a few counts of this clonotype. The chain recombines TRBV7-9 with TRBJ2-1; 8 nucleotides match TRBD2. The CDR3 sequence is 16 residues long. Germline lookup yields CDR1 SEHNR and CDR2 FQNEAQ (reference sequence). J lost 2 bases, V lost 5 bases, and 8 bases had no gene match. As DNA, the CDR3 is TGTGCCAGCAGCACCCTGGCGGGAGGAGCCTACAATGAGCAGTTCTTC. This sequence encodes CASSTLAGGAYNEQFF.

V is TRBV6-6 and J is TRBJ1-5; D not certain. Trimming pared 5 bases from V and 2 bases from J, leaving 13 bases between. The CDR3 sequence is 15 residues long. Germline values: CDR1 MNHNY, CDR2 SVGAGI (reference sequence). As DNA, the CDR3 is TGTGCCAGCAGTCCCGAAGGGTGGGGCAATCAGCCCCAGCATTTT. This gives the protein CASSPEGWGNQPQHF.

The table lists this clonotype with a few counts. This sequence joins TRBV20-1 and TRBJ1-4; 10 bases map to TRBD1. This CDR3 is 15 amino acids long. Per the germline V gene, CDR1 is DFQATT and CDR2 is SNEGSKA (reference sequence). With 6 bases clipped from V and 8 bases from J, the junction kept 12 bases outside the gene matches. CDR3 in amino acids: CSARDRGFSSEKLFF. The CDR3, as DNA: TGCAGTGCCAGGGACAGGGGATTCTCAAGCGAAAAACTGTTTTTT.

The table lists this clonotype with a few counts. This chain connects TRBV12-3 or TRBV12-4 to TRBJ2-7; 9 positions match TRBD2. V lost 4 bases and J lost 3; bases outside the gene matches: 13. The CDR3 has 17 residues. The CDR3, as DNA: TGTGCCAGCAGTTCGGGGACTAGCAACTCTTTCGTCTACGAGCAGTACTTC. It encodes CASSSGTSNSFVYEQYF.

This sequence joins TRBV3-1 and TRBJ2-6; D is undetermined. Trimming cost V 5 bases and J 1 base, with 9 bases left between them. The CDR3 spans 15 residues. CDR1 and CDR2 (germline): LGHDT, YNNKEL (reference sequence). The CDR3 nucleotides read TGTGCCAGCAGCACCTCAGCATCTGGGGCCAACGTCCTGACTTTC. Protein product: CASSTSASGANVLTF.

This clonotype was seen more than once but under ten times. This chain connects TRBV5-5 to TRBJ2-2; D gene uncertain. The CDR3 runs 16 residues. Germline CDR1 and CDR2: SGHKS and YYEKEE (reference sequence). V lost 1 base, J lost 5 bases, and 15 bases lay in between. The CDR3 coding sequence is TGTGCCAGCAGCTTGATGCTCTTTCTCCAGACCGGGGAGCTGTTTTTT. Its translation is CASSLMLFLQTGELFF.

This clonotype has more than one count but fewer than ten. The V call is TRBV4-2, the J call TRBJ1-1; D possibly corresponds to TRBD1 (6 bases). From germline, CDR1 is LGHNA and CDR2 YNFKEQ. This CDR3 comprises 17 residues. V shed 1 base and J shed 1 base, with 16 bases lying between them. CDR3 sequence: CASSQGQWGAQNTEAFF. CDR3 coding DNA: TGTGCCAGCAGCCAAGGTCAATGGGGGGCGCAGAACACTGAAGCTTTCTTT.

This clonotype showed up many times. V gene TRBV5-6 combines with J gene TRBJ2-7; D call uncertain. V was trimmed by 3 bases and J by 1 base, leaving 5 bases between them. There are 12 residues in the CDR3. Per the germline V gene, CDR1 is SGHDT and CDR2 is YYEEEE. The CDR3 sequence is CASSYGSYEQYF. Here the CDR3 DNA reads TGTGCCAGCAGCTATGGATCCTACGAGCAGTACTTC.

Only a few counts were recorded for this clonotype. The rearrangement links TRBV5-1 to TRBJ1-6; tentative D call: TRBD1 (5 bases). This CDR3 region has 14 residues. The germline gives CDR1 SGHRS, CDR2 YFSETQ. The ends were cut back, 2 bases at V and 7 bases at J, with 10 bases in the middle. Here the CDR3 reads CASSLEGRNSPLHF. The CDR3 nucleotides are TGCGCCAGCAGCTTAGAGGGGAGGAATTCACCCCTCCACTTT.

The rearrangement uses TRBV6-5 and TRBJ1-3; D is uncertain. CDR1 is MNHEY, CDR2 SVGAGI, per germline. The CDR3 length is 14 residues. Trimming took off 5 bases at V and 4 bases at J, with 12 bases between the two ends. CDR3 nucleotide sequence: TGTGCCAGCAGTCCCCCGGGAATCGGAAACACCATATATTTT. It specifies CASSPPGIGNTIYF.

V gene TRBV6-5 combines with J gene TRBJ2-7, with 9 bases fitting TRBD1. J gave up 8 bases and V 5 bases, and 7 bases lay outside the gene matches. The CDR3 totals 13 residues. Germline-derived CDR1 and CDR2 are MNHEY and SVGAGI. This CDR3 is CASSETGTGKQYF. DNA of the CDR3: TGTGCCAGCAGTGAAACCGGGACAGGGAAGCAGTACTTC.

There are a few counts of this clonotype. The chain recombines TRBV12-3 or TRBV12-4 with TRBJ2-1; D is possibly TRBD2 (6 bases). The length of the CDR3 is 13 residues. The V end was cut by 5 bases, the J end by 5 bases, with 10 bases between. The CDR3 reads CASSLTSHNEQFF. In DNA, the CDR3 is TGTGCCAGCAGTCTCACTAGCCACAATGAGCAGTTCTTC.

This clonotype occurred a few times. Sequence at one end of the junction differs from germline and may be a read error. V gene TRBV6-1 combines with J gene TRBJ2-7; the match to TRBD1 covers 7 bases. This CDR3 is built from 11 residues. Germline V lookup: CDR1 MNHNS, CDR2 SASEGT. The CDR3 region is CASSKQGWRNF. CDR3 sequence (DNA): TGTGCCAGCAGTAAACAGGGGTGGCGGAACTTC.

There are a few counts of this clonotype. V is TRBV5-1 and J is TRBJ1-6, with 9 bases that match TRBD1. The CDR3 length is 15 residues. Germline loops: CDR1 SGHRS, CDR2 YFSETQ. V shed 7 bases and J 10 bases; nucleotides not matched to a gene: 12. CDR3 in DNA: TGCGCCAGCCGATTGGACAGGGGCCTTGGGTCACCCCTCCACTTT. Its translation is CASRLDRGLGSPLHF.

The chain joins TRBV12-3 or TRBV12-4 to TRBJ1-2; D call uncertain. V was pared by 1 base and J by 4 bases, with 7 bases between. The CDR3 is 13 residues long. CDR3 bases: TGTGCCAGCAGTTTAGAGTCGGCCTATGGCTACACCTTC. It codes for CASSLESAYGYTF.

The V gene is TRBV6-5, the J gene TRBJ2-1; 7 positions agree with TRBD1. This CDR3 region has 15 residues. The germline V gene has CDR1 MNHEY and CDR2 SVGAGI. Trimming cost V 5 bases and J 5 bases; bases outside gene matches: 9. The CDR3 loop is CASSRQGWGNNEQFF. The CDR3 coding sequence is TGTGCCAGCAGTCGACAGGGTTGGGGTAACAATGAGCAGTTCTTC.